The rows below give T cell receptor beta chains drawn from one sample of a study of OX40 agonist ivuxolimab in advanced cancers. Libraries were prepared by immunoSEQ multiplex PCR; TCRdb keeps only in-frame clonotypes and omits some of them. The sample includes 25,000 to 35,000 clones, 75% to 90% of them seen just once. The material was CD4+ or CD8+ T cells sorted from blood, obtained in a trial of the OX40 agonist ivuxolimab. The receptors here all came from an adult with an advanced solid tumor such as melanoma, head and neck, liver or kidney cancer. Both conserved end residues are part of each CDR3. The order of the fields is CDR3 DNA, CDR3 protein, J gene, clone size, V gene, D gene. The D gene is left open where the match is weak. The listing skips clone size in some rows; elsewhere it reads once, few, many or a size class.

CDR3 DNA: TGTGCCAGCACATACGGGACAGTCAATCAGCCCCAGCATTTT; CDR3 protein: CASTYGTVNQPQHF; J gene: TRBJ1-5; clone size: -; V gene: TRBV5-6; D gene: TRBD1
CDR3 DNA: TGTGCCAGCAGCTGGGACAATACCTACGAGCAGTACTTC; CDR3 protein: CASSWDNTYEQYF; J gene: TRBJ2-7; clone size: -; V gene: TRBV5-4; D gene: -
CDR3 DNA: TGCAGCGCCACAGGGGGTTCGACAGATACGCAGTATTTT; CDR3 protein: CSATGGSTDTQYF; J gene: TRBJ2-3; clone size: few; V gene: TRBV29-1; D gene: TRBD1
CDR3 DNA: TGTGCCAGCAGCTTCACCGGGACTAGCGGGAATGTGGAGACCCAGTACTTC; CDR3 protein: CASSFTGTSGNVETQYF; J gene: TRBJ2-5; clone size: -; V gene: TRBV9; D gene: TRBD2
CDR3 DNA: TGTGCCAGTAGTATCTCCGGGGGGGGCGCTGAGACCCAGTACTTC; CDR3 protein: CASSISGGGAETQYF; J gene: TRBJ2-5; clone size: -; V gene: TRBV19; D gene: TRBD2
CDR3 DNA: TGTGCCAGCAGCAACAGGGGTTCTGGAAACACCATATATTTT; CDR3 protein: CASSNRGSGNTIYF; J gene: TRBJ1-3; clone size: -; V gene: TRBV5-4; D gene: TRBD1
CDR3 DNA: TGTGCCAGCAGCCCAACCCCCCCGGACAGCTACACAGATACGCAGTATTTT; CDR3 protein: CASSPTPPDSYTDTQYF; J gene: TRBJ2-3; clone size: -; V gene: TRBV5-6; D gene: -
CDR3 DNA: TGTGCCAGCAGCGAATCCGGACAGGCGGGCTACGAGCAGTACTTC; CDR3 protein: CASSESGQAGYEQYF; J gene: TRBJ2-7; clone size: -; V gene: TRBV9; D gene: TRBD1
CDR3 DNA: TGTGCCAGCAGCGGCTGGACGGGAGCAGGAGAGACCCAGTACTTC; CDR3 protein: CASSGWTGAGETQYF; J gene: TRBJ2-5; clone size: -; V gene: TRBV2; D gene: -
CDR3 DNA: TGTGCCAGCAGCCACCCCCTCCGACAGGTCTATGGCTACACCTTC; CDR3 protein: CASSHPLRQVYGYTF; J gene: TRBJ1-2; clone size: -; V gene: TRBV13; D gene: -
CDR3 DNA: TGTGCCAGCGGGGAGACAGAGAGAACCGGGGAGCTGTTTTTT; CDR3 protein: CASGETERTGELFF; J gene: TRBJ2-2; clone size: -; V gene: TRBV7-9; D gene: -
CDR3 DNA: TGTGCCAGCAGCTTAGATCGGAGGGGACTAGCGTTCAATGAGCAGTTCTTC; CDR3 protein: CASSLDRRGLAFNEQFF; J gene: TRBJ2-1; clone size: -; V gene: TRBV11-2; D gene: TRBD2
CDR3 DNA: TGTGCCAGCAGCGTAGCGGGAGCCGGCGATGAGCAGTTCTTC; CDR3 protein: CASSVAGAGDEQFF; J gene: TRBJ2-1; clone size: -; V gene: TRBV9; D gene: -
CDR3 DNA: TGTGCCAGCAGCAAAGTATGGGGCCAGCGGGAGCAGTTCTTC; CDR3 protein: CASSKVWGQREQFF; J gene: TRBJ2-1; clone size: -; V gene: TRBV21-1; D gene: -
CDR3 DNA: TGTGCCAGCAGCGGGAACACCGGGGAGCTGTTTTTT; CDR3 protein: CASSGNTGELFF; J gene: TRBJ2-2; clone size: -; V gene: TRBV9; D gene: -
CDR3 DNA: TGTGCCAGCAGCTTAGAGGCCGTCTATGGCTACACCTTC; CDR3 protein: CASSLEAVYGYTF; J gene: TRBJ1-2; clone size: -; V gene: TRBV7-3; D gene: -
CDR3 DNA: TGTGCCAGCAGGCCCCTAGACTACTCCTACGAGCAGTACTTC; CDR3 protein: CASRPLDYSYEQYF; J gene: TRBJ2-7; clone size: -; V gene: TRBV27; D gene: -
CDR3 DNA: TGTGCCAGCAGCCGGAGCGGGGGATACAATGAGCAGTTCTTC; CDR3 protein: CASSRSGGYNEQFF; J gene: TRBJ2-1; clone size: -; V gene: TRBV21-1; D gene: -
CDR3 DNA: TGCGCCAGCAGCCAAGATTTGAAGACTGAAGCTTTCTTT; CDR3 protein: CASSQDLKTEAFF; J gene: TRBJ1-1; clone size: -; V gene: TRBV4-1; D gene: -
CDR3 DNA: TGTGCCAGCAGTTGGAGACAGGGGACAGCTAGCACAGATACGCAGTATTTT; CDR3 protein: CASSWRQGTASTDTQYF; J gene: TRBJ2-3; clone size: -; V gene: TRBV27; D gene: TRBD1
CDR3 DNA: TGTGCCAGCAGCCTTTATACAGGGATCTACGAGCAGTACTTC; CDR3 protein: CASSLYTGIYEQYF; J gene: TRBJ2-7; clone size: -; V gene: TRBV14; D gene: -
CDR3 DNA: TGTGCCAGCAGCTTACCAAGGGGACAGGGGGACACTGAAGCTTTCTTT; CDR3 protein: CASSLPRGQGDTEAFF; J gene: TRBJ1-1; clone size: -; V gene: TRBV7-9; D gene: TRBD1
CDR3 DNA: TGTGCCAGTAGTCCATTTAGCGGGGCGAACACCGGGGAGCTGTTTTTT; CDR3 protein: CASSPFSGANTGELFF; J gene: TRBJ2-2; clone size: -; V gene: TRBV19; D gene: TRBD2
CDR3 DNA: TGTGCCAGCAGTGAAGTGGTGGGAGGGACCTACAATGAGCAGTTCTTC; CDR3 protein: CASSEVVGGTYNEQFF; J gene: TRBJ2-1; clone size: -; V gene: TRBV6-1; D gene: TRBD2
CDR3 DNA: TGTGCCAGCAGCTATGACTCGAGGGGTGAGCAGTTCTTC; CDR3 protein: CASSYDSRGEQFF; J gene: TRBJ2-1; clone size: -; V gene: TRBV11-3; D gene: -
CDR3 DNA: TGTGCCAGCAGTCAAGGGCGGCTCGGGACAGAGGACGGGGAGCTGTTTTTT; CDR3 protein: CASSQGRLGTEDGELFF; J gene: TRBJ2-2; clone size: -; V gene: TRBV7-3; D gene: TRBD1
CDR3 DNA: TGTGCCATCAGTGAAGGGGGACAGGACTATCAGCCCCAGCATTTT; CDR3 protein: CAISEGGQDYQPQHF; J gene: TRBJ1-5; clone size: few; V gene: TRBV10-3; D gene: TRBD1
CDR3 DNA: TGTGCCAGCAGTGACTCGAGTCTGGGCGGTCTCTCCTACAATGAGCAGTTCTTC; CDR3 protein: CASSDSSLGGLSYNEQFF; J gene: TRBJ2-1; clone size: -; V gene: TRBV6-4; D gene: -
CDR3 DNA: TGTGCCATCAGACTAGCGGGGAACTACGAGCAGTACTTC; CDR3 protein: CAIRLAGNYEQYF; J gene: TRBJ2-7; clone size: once; V gene: TRBV10-3; D gene: TRBD2
CDR3 DNA: TGTGCCAGCAGTTACCACAGCCAGTTATATGGCTACACCTTC; CDR3 protein: CASSYHSQLYGYTF; J gene: TRBJ1-2; clone size: once; V gene: TRBV6-5; D gene: -
CDR3 DNA: TGCGCCAGCAGCCAAGCGTACGACTACGAGCAGTACTTC; CDR3 protein: CASSQAYDYEQYF; J gene: TRBJ2-7; clone size: -; V gene: TRBV4-1; D gene: -
CDR3 DNA: TGTGCCAGCAGCTTAACTGGGCAAACCCACACAGATACGCAGTATTTT; CDR3 protein: CASSLTGQTHTDTQYF; J gene: TRBJ2-3; clone size: -; V gene: TRBV7-3; D gene: -
CDR3 DNA: TGTGCCAGCAGCCCACGCCCAAGAGCAGGGAGTAATGAAAAACTGTTTTTT; CDR3 protein: CASSPRPRAGSNEKLFF; J gene: TRBJ1-4; clone size: -; V gene: TRBV14; D gene: -
CDR3 DNA: TGTGCCAGCAGCGCGGACACCGGGGAGCTGTTTTTT; CDR3 protein: CASSADTGELFF; J gene: TRBJ2-2; clone size: -; V gene: TRBV11-2; D gene: -
CDR3 DNA: TGTGCCAGCAGCTTATTCCCCATACTAGCGGGAGAACCACTGACAGATACGCAGTATTTT; CDR3 protein: CASSLFPILAGEPLTDTQYF; J gene: TRBJ2-3; clone size: -; V gene: TRBV7-3; D gene: TRBD2
CDR3 DNA: TGCAGCGTTGTGGAGGGGGGGCCCACAGATACGCAGTATTTT; CDR3 protein: CSVVEGGPTDTQYF; J gene: TRBJ2-3; clone size: -; V gene: TRBV29-1; D gene: -
CDR3 DNA: TGCGCCAGCGTGGGGGATGGCAATCAGCCCCAGCATTTT; CDR3 protein: CASVGDGNQPQHF; J gene: TRBJ1-5; clone size: once; V gene: TRBV10-2; D gene: -